The rows below give T cell receptor beta chains drawn from one sample of a study of blood T cells in healthy people across ages. TCRdb re-analysed the 5' RACE reads in MiXCR, keeping a single row per CDR3 protein. The repertoire consists of over a million distinct CDR3 sequences, with roughly 59% occurring once and the leading ten covering over 5%. The specimen sequenced was blood. Every receptor here comes from a young man in good health. The CDR3 runs from the conserved cysteine through the conserved F or W. D genes are given only for firm matches. Only some rows state a clone size, as once, few, many or a class for expanded clones.

d_call: .; v_call: TRBV9; j_call: TRBJ2-3; clone_size: .; cdr3_nt: TGTGCCAGCAGCGTAGCCGGGGACCCTAGCACAGATACGCAGTATTTT; cdr3_aa: CASSVAGDPSTDTQYF
d_call: TRBD2; v_call: TRBV2; j_call: TRBJ2-3; clone_size: .; cdr3_nt: TGTGCCAGCAAACTGACTAGCGGGAGGACAGATACGCAGTATTTT; cdr3_aa: CASKLTSGRTDTQYF
d_call: TRBD1; v_call: TRBV6-2/TRBV6-3; j_call: TRBJ1-2; clone_size: .; cdr3_nt: TGTGCCAGCACCCAGACAGGGCAGACTAACTATGGCTACACCTTC; cdr3_aa: CASTQTGQTNYGYTF
d_call: .; v_call: TRBV6-1; j_call: TRBJ1-5; clone_size: .; cdr3_nt: TGTGCCAGCAGTGAAGCAGTGTGGGAGAGGAGCAATCAGCCCCAGCATTTT; cdr3_aa: CASSEAVWERSNQPQHF
d_call: TRBD2; v_call: TRBV20-1; j_call: TRBJ2-7; clone_size: once; cdr3_nt: TGCAGTGCTAGGGGCGCCGAGCGGGAGCCTTACGAGCAGTACTTC; cdr3_aa: CSARGAEREPYEQYF
d_call: .; v_call: TRBV18; j_call: TRBJ2-6; clone_size: many; cdr3_nt: TGTGCCAGCTCACCGCGCTCTGGGGCCAACGTCCTGACTTTC; cdr3_aa: CASSPRSGANVLTF
d_call: TRBD1; v_call: TRBV20-1; j_call: TRBJ2-7; clone_size: .; cdr3_nt: TGCAGTGCTAGAGATGTCCAAGGACAGGGCTACGAGCAGTACTTC; cdr3_aa: CSARDVQGQGYEQYF
d_call: .; v_call: TRBV30; j_call: TRBJ2-7; clone_size: .; cdr3_nt: TGTGCCTGGAGTGTAGGAGTCCTAATTGACAGGAAAGTCCACGAGCAGTACTTC; cdr3_aa: CAWSVGVLIDRKVHEQYF
d_call: TRBD2; v_call: TRBV7-9; j_call: TRBJ2-1; clone_size: few; cdr3_nt: TGTGCCAGCAGCCATAGCGGGAGAGACAATGAGCAGTTCTTC; cdr3_aa: CASSHSGRDNEQFF
d_call: TRBD1; v_call: TRBV27; j_call: TRBJ1-2; clone_size: .; cdr3_nt: TGTGCCAGCAGCCCCTGGGGGACAGGGCGTTTCTATGGCTACACCTTC; cdr3_aa: CASSPWGTGRFYGYTF
d_call: TRBD2; v_call: TRBV15; j_call: TRBJ2-1; clone_size: .; cdr3_nt: TGTGCCACCAGCAGCGGGACTAGCGGGAAAAACTACAATGAGCAGTTCTTC; cdr3_aa: CATSSGTSGKNYNEQFF
d_call: TRBD2; v_call: TRBV29-1; j_call: TRBJ2-5; clone_size: few; cdr3_nt: TGCAGCGTTGTAGGGACTAGCGGATACCAAGAGACCCAGTACTTC; cdr3_aa: CSVVGTSGYQETQYF
d_call: .; v_call: TRBV30; j_call: TRBJ2-7; clone_size: .; cdr3_nt: TGTGCCTGGAGTGGGGCCAGGGACGGAAGATTCTACGAGCAGTACTTC; cdr3_aa: CAWSGARDGRFYEQYF
d_call: .; v_call: TRBV11-2; j_call: TRBJ2-4; clone_size: .; cdr3_nt: TGTGCCAGCAGATCGGACACAGAGCCCAAAAACATTCAGTACTTC; cdr3_aa: CASRSDTEPKNIQYF
d_call: .; v_call: TRBV30; j_call: TRBJ2-5; clone_size: .; cdr3_nt: TGTGCCTGGATCCCTTACACCCAAGAGACCCAGTACTTC; cdr3_aa: CAWIPYTQETQYF
d_call: .; v_call: TRBV2; j_call: TRBJ2-1; clone_size: .; cdr3_nt: TGTGCCAGCCCCTCGAGGGGGGGGGCCATGGATGAGCAGTTCTTC; cdr3_aa: CASPSRGGAMDEQFF
d_call: .; v_call: TRBV15; j_call: TRBJ2-2; clone_size: .; cdr3_nt: TGTGCCACCAGCAGAGACGGGGGACGTGGGGAGCTGTTTTTT; cdr3_aa: CATSRDGGRGELFF
d_call: .; v_call: TRBV14; j_call: TRBJ1-2; clone_size: .; cdr3_nt: TGTGCCAGCAGCCAAAACAGGAACTATGGCTACACCTTC; cdr3_aa: CASSQNRNYGYTF
d_call: .; v_call: TRBV7-9; j_call: TRBJ1-2; clone_size: .; cdr3_nt: TGTGCCAGCAGCTTAGTTGAAGTTGGATATGGCTACACCTTC; cdr3_aa: CASSLVEVGYGYTF
d_call: .; v_call: TRBV12-3/TRBV12-4; j_call: TRBJ2-5; clone_size: few; cdr3_nt: TGTGCCAGCAGACGCCGGGACACCCAAGAGACCCAGTACTTC; cdr3_aa: CASRRRDTQETQYF
d_call: TRBD2; v_call: TRBV2; j_call: TRBJ2-7; clone_size: .; cdr3_nt: TGTGCCAGCAGGGCGCCAACTAGCGGGAGGATCCCCTACGAGCAGTACTTC; cdr3_aa: CASRAPTSGRIPYEQYF
d_call: .; v_call: TRBV9; j_call: TRBJ1-2; clone_size: few; cdr3_nt: TGTGCCAGCAGCGTAAGGAGTCTCTATGGCTACACCTTC; cdr3_aa: CASSVRSLYGYTF
d_call: .; v_call: TRBV15; j_call: TRBJ2-7; clone_size: once; cdr3_nt: TGTGCCACCAGCAGAGAAACGGGGGACGAGCAGTACTTC; cdr3_aa: CATSRETGDEQYF
d_call: TRBD1; v_call: TRBV3-1; j_call: TRBJ1-2; clone_size: .; cdr3_nt: TGTGCCAGCAGCCAAGAAGGGACAGGGACCGTCTATGGCTACACCTTC; cdr3_aa: CASSQEGTGTVYGYTF
d_call: .; v_call: TRBV11-2; j_call: TRBJ1-2; clone_size: few; cdr3_nt: TGTGCCAGCAGCTTAGGCTCAGCCGGCTACACCTTC; cdr3_aa: CASSLGSAGYTF
d_call: .; v_call: TRBV7-6; j_call: TRBJ2-3; clone_size: .; cdr3_nt: TGTGCCAGCAGCTCTGCAGACCTAGGCACAGATACGCAGTATTTT; cdr3_aa: CASSSADLGTDTQYF
d_call: TRBD2; v_call: TRBV27; j_call: TRBJ2-7; clone_size: few; cdr3_nt: TGTGCCAGCAGTTTGGGGACTAGTGCTACCTACGAGCAGTACTTC; cdr3_aa: CASSLGTSATYEQYF
d_call: .; v_call: TRBV29-1; j_call: TRBJ2-2; clone_size: .; cdr3_nt: TGCAGCGTTGTAAGGGGTTCGAGCGGACCGAACACCGGGGAGCTGTTTTTT; cdr3_aa: CSVVRGSSGPNTGELFF
d_call: TRBD2; v_call: TRBV6-2/TRBV6-3; j_call: TRBJ2-7; clone_size: .; cdr3_nt: TGTGCCAGCAGACTCCCTAGCGGGGGAGCCTCCCCCTACGAGCAGTACTTC; cdr3_aa: CASRLPSGGASPYEQYF
d_call: .; v_call: TRBV28; j_call: TRBJ2-7; clone_size: once; cdr3_nt: TGTGCCAGCAGGAGTCCGGTGGTGTCAACCTACGAGCAGTACTTC; cdr3_aa: CASRSPVVSTYEQYF
d_call: .; v_call: TRBV4-2; j_call: TRBJ1-5; clone_size: few; cdr3_nt: TGTGCCAGCAGCCAAGAACCGGGCCTAGATCAGCCCCAGCATTTT; cdr3_aa: CASSQEPGLDQPQHF
d_call: TRBD1; v_call: TRBV25-1; j_call: TRBJ2-7; clone_size: few; cdr3_nt: TGTGCCAGCAGTGTGAGGACAGGGCTCTACGAGCAGTACTTC; cdr3_aa: CASSVRTGLYEQYF
d_call: .; v_call: TRBV20-1; j_call: TRBJ2-1; clone_size: .; cdr3_nt: TGCAGTGCTATTAGGGGGCGGGGCAACAATGAGCAGTTCTTC; cdr3_aa: CSAIRGRGNNEQFF
d_call: TRBD1; v_call: TRBV18; j_call: TRBJ2-6; clone_size: .; cdr3_nt: TGTGCCAGCTCATCCGGGACAGGGGCTGGGGCCAACGTCCTGACTTTC; cdr3_aa: CASSSGTGAGANVLTF
d_call: .; v_call: TRBV29-1; j_call: TRBJ1-2; clone_size: few; cdr3_nt: TGCAGCGTTGGTCCGGCTGAATCCCACTATGGCTACACCTTC; cdr3_aa: CSVGPAESHYGYTF
d_call: .; v_call: TRBV10-3; j_call: TRBJ1-2; clone_size: .; cdr3_nt: TGTGCCATCAGTGAGTCGCCATCGGGGGACTATGGCTACACCTTC; cdr3_aa: CAISESPSGDYGYTF
d_call: .; v_call: TRBV7-9; j_call: TRBJ2-7; clone_size: .; cdr3_nt: TGTGCCAGCAGCTTATCCTCGACCGTCCCCTACGAGCAGTACTTC; cdr3_aa: CASSLSSTVPYEQYF